Following are 22 T cell receptor beta chains from one sample sequenced in a study of spatial heterogeneity in lung cancer. As for time point: sample taken at primary tumor resection. TCRdb ran MiXCR on the 5' RACE reads and lists one entry per CDR3 protein. The table has 10,000 to 15,000 distinct CDR3 sequences, around 3.7% seen once. Material: PBMCs, obtained at surgery. Every receptor here comes from a male donor with early-stage non-small cell lung cancer.

This clonotype was recorded many times. The V call is TRBV10-3, the J call TRBJ2-7, with 9 nucleotides matching TRBD1. From germline, CDR1 is ENHRY and CDR2 SYGVKD. Unmatched junction bases numbered 5, after V lost 6 bases and J lost 2 bases. The CDR3 is 14 amino acids. DNA for the CDR3: TGTGCCATCAGCCCCGGGACAGGGCCCTACGAGCAGTACTTC. Translating gives CAISPGTGPYEQYF.

This clonotype was counted at least ten times. The chain is built from TRBV28 and TRBJ2-3, with unresolved D. Germline CDR1 reads MDHEN; CDR2 reads SYDVKM. V dropped 3 bases and J dropped 7 bases, with 14 bases sitting between them. The CDR3 loop spans 14 amino acids. The CDR3 DNA reads as TGTGCCAGCAGTTTTTCTCACTCCGGGTATACGCAGTATTTT. Translation: CASSFSHSGYTQYF.

The CDR3 nucleotides read TGTGCCAGCAGTTCCCCTGAACTCAGCTCCTACAATGAGCAGTTCTTC. Protein product: CASSSPELSSYNEQFF. The chain is built from TRBV6-2 or TRBV6-3 and TRBJ2-1, with no clear D. This CDR3 region has 16 residues. With 4 bases removed from V and 0 bases from J, the gap between germline ends came to 13 bases. Germline CDR1 MNHEY, CDR2 SVGEGT.

This clonotype is medium-sized by share. The chain joins TRBV2 to TRBJ2-3; D is possibly TRBD1 or TRBD2 (7 bases each). Germline CDR1 is SNHLY and CDR2 is FYNNEI. This CDR3 contains 13 residues. The CDR3 sequence: CATTQGGTDTQYF. The CDR3 DNA is TGTGCGACCACCCAGGGGGGGACAGATACGCAGTATTTT. Full variable domain (rest looked up from reference TRBV2 and TRBJ2-3): EPEVTQTPSHQVTQMGQEVILRCVPISNHLYFYWYRQILGQKVEFLVSFYNNEISEKSEIFDDQFSVERPDGSNFTLKIRSTKLEDSAMYFCATTQGGTDTQYFGPGTRLTVL.

This clonotype was detected many times. The chain carries TRBV19 and TRBJ1-2; TRBD1 agrees at 9 bases. The CDR3 has 16 residues. V dropped 4 bases and J dropped 4; count of bases not matched to a gene: 10. The germline CDR1 and CDR2 sequences are LNHDA and SQIVND (reference sequence). Written as DNA, the CDR3 is TGTGCCAGTAGTAGAAGTCCGGGACAGGGCCTCTATGGCTACACCTTC. This sequence encodes CASSRSPGQGLYGYTF.

This clonotype was seen at least ten times. The J gene is TRBJ2-3, the V gene TRBV20-1, with D perhaps matching TRBD2 (6 bases). CDR3 length: 13 amino acids. CDR1 and CDR2 from the germline V gene are DFQATT and SNEGSKA (reference sequence). V was pared by 6 bases and J by 6 bases, with 16 bases between. The CDR3 nucleotides read TGCAGTGCCCGGGACTCTGGCAAGGATACGCAGTATTTT. This encodes CSARDSGKDTQYF.

The table lists this clonotype with a few counts. The V call is TRBV3-1, the J call TRBJ1-2; 9 nucleotides line up with TRBD1. V dropped 3 bases and J dropped 3; count of bases not matched to a gene: 5. The CDR3 extends over 15 amino acids. Germline V gene sequence: CDR1 LGHDT, CDR2 YNNKEL (reference sequence). CDR3 in DNA: TGTGCCAGCAGCCAGGGACAGGGTGACTACTATGGCTACACCTTC. Translation gives CASSQGQGDYYGYTF.

This clonotype occurred many times. This rearrangement joins TRBV11-2 to TRBJ1-1, with a weak D call TRBD1 (5 bases). The V and J ends lost 5 bases and 5 bases respectively, with 15 bases between them. CDR1 and CDR2 (germline): SGHAT, FQNNGV. This CDR3 is built from 14 residues. For the CDR3, the DNA is TGTGCCAGCAGCCCAGGGCAGGTGTGGACTGAAGCTTTCTTT. This codes for CASSPGQVWTEAFF. Based on the CDR3 plus reference TRBV11-2 and TRBJ1-1, the full variable domain is EAGVAQSPRYKIIEKRQSVAFWCNPISGHATLYWYQQILGQGPKLLIQFQNNGVVDDSQLPKDRFSAERLKGVDSTLKIQPAKLEDSAVYLCASSPGQVWTEAFFGQGTRLTVV.

This clonotype showed up many times. The V gene is TRBV15, the J gene TRBJ2-3; D is undetermined. The CDR3 is 15 residues long. Deletions cut 1 base from V and 5 bases from J, with 13 bases between. The germline V gene has CDR1 LNHNV and CDR2 YYDKDF (reference sequence). The CDR3 DNA reads TGTGCCACCAGCAGAGGAGACAAACTGAGAGATACGCAGTATTTT. Its protein product is CATSRGDKLRDTQYF.

Judged by abundance, this clonotype is medium-sized. The chain links TRBV7-2 to TRBJ2-5; D call uncertain. Trimming shortened V by 5 bases and J by 4 bases, and 8 bases separated the two germline ends. There are 12 residues in the CDR3. Germline V gives CDR1 SGHTA, CDR2 FQGNSA. The CDR3 sequence is CASSPYGETQYF. For the CDR3, the DNA is TGTGCCAGCAGCCCGTACGGAGAGACCCAGTACTTC.

This clonotype occurred many times. The chain joins TRBV20-1 to TRBJ2-7; TRBD2 matches 12 bases. V trimming: 6 bases; J trimming: 6 bases; junction bases outside the gene matches: 6. CDR3 length: 13 residues. Germline CDR1 DFQATT, CDR2 SNEGSKA (reference sequence). Here the CDR3 reads CSARTSGITEQYF. Here the CDR3 DNA reads TGCAGTGCCCGGACTAGCGGGATCACCGAGCAGTACTTC.

In its sample, this clonotype was seen many times. V and J are TRBV7-2 and TRBJ1-2; weak D call: TRBD1 (6 bases). Germline V gives CDR1 SGHTA, CDR2 FQGNSA. The CDR3 covers 15 residues. V shed 5 bases and J shed 4 bases, with 17 bases lying between them. CDR3 region: CASSPKGGSSYGYTF. The CDR3 bases are TGTGCCAGCAGCCCCAAAGGGGGAAGTAGCTATGGCTACACCTTC.

This clonotype was observed many times. The chain combines TRBV28 with TRBJ2-1; 13 bases match TRBD2. This CDR3 is built from 16 residues. The V segment lost 6 bases and the J segment 9 bases; nucleotides outside the gene matches: 11. The germline gives CDR1 MDHEN, CDR2 SYDVKM. The CDR3 nucleotides are TGTGCCAGCAGATTTTCCGGGACTAGCGGGACTATTGAGCAGTTCTTC. Protein: CASRFSGTSGTIEQFF.

This clonotype was seen a few times. The gene calls are TRBV12-3 or TRBV12-4 and TRBJ1-3; maybe TRBD1 (6 bases). The V end was cut by 2 bases, the J end by 0 bases, with 11 bases between. The CDR3 totals 16 residues. In nucleotides, the CDR3 is TGTGCCAGCAGTTTACGCCGACAGGTCTCTGGAAACACCATATATTTT. Its translation is CASSLRRQVSGNTIYF.

This clonotype was recorded at least ten times. V and J are TRBV4-3 and TRBJ2-1, with D unclear. The CDR3 totals 15 residues. Looked up from germline, CDR1 is LGHNA and CDR2 is YSLEER. Trimming removed 0 bases at V and 4 bases at J, with 10 bases between. CDR3 sequence: CASSQDRVLYNEQFF. As DNA, the CDR3 is TGCGCCAGCAGCCAAGACAGAGTTCTTTACAATGAGCAGTTCTTC.

This clonotype was observed many times. The chain has TRBV5-1 and TRBJ2-6, with D maybe TRBD1 (5 bases). Between the trimmed V and J ends, which lost 0 bases and 2 bases, there was a span of 12 bases. Germline assignment: CDR1 SGHRS and CDR2 YFSETQ. This CDR3 has 17 residues. The CDR3 bases are TGCGCCAGCAGCTTGGAGGTAGGGGTGACTGGGGCCAACGTCCTGACTTTC. Encoded protein: CASSLEVGVTGANVLTF.

This chain connects TRBV20-1 to TRBJ1-5; 9 bases line up with TRBD1. Trimming cost V 4 bases and J 5 bases; bases outside gene matches: 6. CDR1 DFQATT and CDR2 SNEGSKA come from the germline V gene (reference sequence). The CDR3 loop spans 14 amino acids. CDR3 in DNA: TGCAGTGCTAATAAACAGGGGGCCGATCAGCCCCAGCATTTT. This sequence encodes CSANKQGADQPQHF.

This clonotype was seen repeatedly, ten times or more. The V gene is TRBV20-1, the J gene TRBJ1-1, with 8 bases identical to TRBD1. Germline trimming cut 6 bases from V and 4 bases from J; bases unmatched to any gene: 16. This CDR3 has 16 residues. Germline-derived CDR1 and CDR2 are DFQATT and SNEGSKA (reference sequence). This CDR3 is CSAADRVRAVVTEAFF. The CDR3 DNA sequence: TGCAGTGCCGCGGACAGGGTAAGGGCCGTGGTCACTGAAGCTTTCTTT.

This clonotype occurred many times. This rearrangement joins TRBV6-2 or TRBV6-3 to TRBJ2-6; D is ambiguous. Germline assignment: CDR1 MNHEY and CDR2 SVGEGT. The CDR3 length is 13 residues. Trimming shortened V by 6 bases and J by 2 bases, and 5 bases separated the two germline ends. The CDR3 sequence: CASREPGANVLTF. CDR3 DNA: TGTGCCAGCAGGGAGCCTGGGGCCAACGTCCTGACTTTC.

This clonotype was observed at least ten times. This sequence joins TRBV20-1 and TRBJ2-1; weak D call: TRBD2 (5 bases). This CDR3 has 18 amino acids. V was trimmed by 1 base and J by 5 bases, leaving 24 bases between them. CDR1 and CDR2 (germline): DFQATT, SNEGSKA (reference sequence). The CDR3 DNA reads TGCAGTGCTAGAGTAGGCCCCGAGCCGCCTAGCAGACACAATGAGCAGTTCTTC. Amino acids: CSARVGPEPPSRHNEQFF.

This clonotype was detected many times. This rearrangement joins TRBV2 to TRBJ2-5; TRBD2 might be the D (5 bases). This CDR3 comprises 12 residues. Trimming pared 2 bases from V and 9 bases from J, leaving 10 bases between. Germline CDR1 reads SNHLY; CDR2 reads FYNNEI. CDR3 sequence reads: CASSELYGAQYF. The DNA of the CDR3 is TGTGCCAGCAGTGAACTATACGGGGCCCAGTACTTC.

This clonotype ranks as medium-sized. The rearrangement uses TRBV4-1 and TRBJ1-5, with D perhaps TRBD1 (6 bases). This CDR3 spans 13 amino acids. Germline V CDR1 and CDR2: MGHRA, YSYEKL. V was cut by 4 bases and J by 6 bases, with 10 bases left in between. CDR3 coding DNA: TGCGCCAGCAGCCTAGGGGGGGGTCAGCCCCAGCATTTT. Its translation is CASSLGGGQPQHF.